Following are 23 T cell receptor beta chains from one sample sequenced in a study of blood T cells in healthy people across ages. A second PCR, run for about 6 to 11 cycles, used a sample-barcoded 5' primer plus a J-beta primer mix. Each CDR3 protein gets one entry after TCRdb re-called the 5' RACE reads with MiXCR. The sample carries 650,000 to 1,000,000 distinct CDR3 sequences, 30% to 45% recorded once. The sequenced sample was blood. These receptors were collected from a man in his late teens or twenties in good health.

This clonotype was counted between two and nine times. V usage is TRBV20-1 and J usage is TRBJ2-2; a possible D gene is TRBD1 (6 bases). The germline V gene has CDR1 DFQATT and CDR2 SNEGSKA (reference sequence). The CDR3 consists of 11 residues. V was clipped by 5 bases and J by 10 bases, with 11 bases between them. The CDR3 sequence is CSAPDSKELFF. The CDR3 coding sequence is TGCAGTGCTCCGGACAGTAAGGAGCTGTTTTTT.

Notes on this clonotype: This may arise from a read error, as a much more abundant clone is one base away. This sequence joins TRBV6-5 and TRBJ2-1; D is possibly TRBD1 (6 bases). Per the germline V gene, CDR1 is MNHEY and CDR2 is SVGAGI. The CDR3 is 14 residues long. V was shortened by 2 bases and J by 7 bases, with 12 bases between the two germline ends. CDR3 loop: CASSYAGAGNEQFF. The CDR3 bases are TGTGCCAGCAGTTACGCAGGGGCTGGGAATGAGCAGTTCTTC.

The J gene is TRBJ1-6, the V gene TRBV12-3 or TRBV12-4, with D tentatively TRBD1 (5 bases). Trimming removed 3 bases from V and 0 bases from J, with 21 bases in between. The CDR3 runs to 20 residues. CDR3 in amino acids: CASSLSVGVTGYSYNSPLHF. In DNA form, the CDR3 reads TGTGCCAGCAGTTTGTCGGTCGGGGTCACAGGTTACTCCTATAATTCACCCCTCCACTTT.

Concerning this clonotype: Just one base apart from a much larger clone, this may be a read error. V usage is TRBV2 and J usage is TRBJ2-3; no clear D. Germline V gene sequence: CDR1 SNHLY, CDR2 FYNNEI. With 5 bases removed from V and 2 bases from J, the gap between germline ends came to 11 bases. The CDR3 spans 14 residues. The CDR3: CASSSTAITDTQYF. In DNA, the CDR3 is TGTGCCAGCAGTTCGACGGCAATCACAGATACGCAGTATTTT.

The chain couples TRBV28 to TRBJ1-1; D unclear. From germline, CDR1 is MDHEN and CDR2 SYDVKM. The CDR3 contains 13 residues. The V end lost 5 bases, the J end lost 8 bases, and 15 bases lay between the germline ends. The CDR3 DNA follows: TGTGCCAGCAGTCCGTTATCGAGGAGAGAAGCTTTCTTT. Residues: CASSPLSRREAFF.

The chain has TRBV7-2 and TRBJ2-3, with D possibly being TRBD2 (6 bases). The germline gives CDR1 SGHTA, CDR2 FQGNSA. This CDR3 region has 15 residues. With 5 bases removed from V and 0 bases from J, the gap between germline ends came to 12 bases. CDR3 amino acids: CASSATGVSTDTQYF. CDR3 DNA sequence: TGTGCCAGCAGCGCGACGGGGGTCAGCACAGATACGCAGTATTTT.

This clonotype was counted a few times. The chain recombines TRBV7-9 with TRBJ1-4, with 8 bases identical to TRBD1. The CDR3 spans 14 residues. J was trimmed by 8 bases and V by 5 bases; bases with no gene match: 7. Germline V gene data show CDR1 as SEHNR and CDR2 as FQNEAQ (reference sequence). The CDR3 sequence: CASSRGQGDEKLFF. The CDR3 DNA reads as TGTGCCAGCAGCCGCGGACAGGGTGACGAAAAACTGTTTTTT.

This clonotype was observed a few times. The chain employs TRBV4-3 and TRBJ2-7; TRBD2 might be the D (6 bases). The V and J ends lost 4 bases and 7 bases respectively, with 20 bases between them. Per germline, CDR1 LGHNA and CDR2 YSLEER. The CDR3 is 15 amino acids. The CDR3 region is CASSLTTRNYNEQYF. In nucleotides, the CDR3 is TGCGCCAGCAGCCTCACGACTAGAAACTACAATGAGCAGTACTTC.

On this clonotype: Just one base apart from a much larger clone, this may be a read error. The gene calls are TRBV4-3 and TRBJ2-1; 7 bases agree with TRBD1. Germline CDR1 and CDR2: LGHNA and YSLEER. This CDR3 is built from 16 residues. The CDR3 here is CASGQDEGQTYNEQFF. DNA of the CDR3: TGCGCCAGCGGCCAAGATGAGGGACAGACCTACAATGAGCAGTTCTTC.

This chain links TRBV7-8 with TRBJ2-5, with D perhaps TRBD2 (5 bases). The better agreement between TRBJ2-7 and the DNA end casts doubt on the J call. This CDR3 is built from 13 residues. The germline V gene encodes CDR1 SGHVS and CDR2 FQNEAQ. The CDR3 loop reads CASSTSGTYEQYF. In DNA form, the CDR3 reads TGTGCCAGCAGCACCTCGGGGACCTACGAGCAGTACTTC.

This clonotype appeared a few times. This chain uses TRBV4-1 with TRBJ1-1, with TRBD1 matching over 8 bases. This CDR3 contains 16 residues. Trimming removed 1 base from V and 2 bases from J; junction bases left unmatched: 6. Per the germline V gene, CDR1 is MGHRA and CDR2 is YSYEKL. CDR3 sequence: CASSQGQGKVNTEAFF. The DNA of the CDR3 is TGCGCCAGCAGCCAAGGACAGGGGAAGGTAAACACTGAAGCTTTCTTT.

This chain joins TRBV4-3 and TRBJ2-3; a weak D match, TRBD2 (7 bases). CDR1 is LGHNA, CDR2 YSLEER, per germline. Trimming took 2 bases from V and 4 from J, leaving 13 bases between them. This CDR3 is built from 15 residues. The CDR3 loop reads CASSQTPGGADTQYF. In DNA form, the CDR3 reads TGCGCCAGCAGCCAAACTCCGGGGGGCGCAGATACGCAGTATTTT.

This clonotype was picked up a small number of times. The rearrangement uses TRBV20-1 and TRBJ1-5; D not resolved. V was clipped by 6 bases and J by 1 base, with 16 bases between them. The CDR3 is 15 residues long. Germline V gene data show CDR1 as DFQATT and CDR2 as SNEGSKA (reference sequence). CDR3 loop: CSALPEVMSNQPQHF. CDR3 DNA: TGCAGTGCCCTGCCGGAGGTGATGAGCAATCAGCCCCAGCATTTT.

V and J are TRBV6-6 and TRBJ2-7; possible D gene TRBD2, 5 bases. CDR3 length: 16 amino acids. The germline CDR1 and CDR2 sequences are MNHNY and SVGAGI (reference sequence). The V end lost 0 bases, the J end lost 0 bases, and 12 bases lay between the germline ends. In DNA, the CDR3 is TGTGCCAGCAGTTACTCGAGGGTTGGCTTCTCCTACGAGCAGTACTTC. Translated, it gives CASSYSRVGFSYEQYF.

This clonotype was seen only a few times. The chain joins TRBV6-2 or TRBV6-3 to TRBJ2-1; D may be TRBD1 (5 bases). Trimming took off 6 bases at V and 4 bases at J, with 10 bases between the two ends. The V gene's germline CDR1 is MNHEY and CDR2 SVGEGT. CDR3 length: 13 residues. CDR3 bases: TGTGCCAGCAGGGCCAGGGTTTACAATGAGCAGTTCTTC. Translation: CASRARVYNEQFF.

This clonotype was counted a few times. This chain links TRBV12-3 or TRBV12-4 with TRBJ2-1; 14 bases align to TRBD2. The J segment lost 7 bases and the V segment lost 5 bases, leaving 19 bases of the junction unmatched. The CDR3 extends over 20 amino acids. The chain's CDR3 is CASSPRGGTSGGLWGNEQFF. Written as DNA, the CDR3 is TGTGCCAGCAGTCCACGTGGCGGGACTAGCGGGGGCCTTTGGGGTAATGAGCAGTTCTTC.

This rearrangement joins TRBV6-2 or TRBV6-3 to TRBJ1-1; unclear D gene. Germline assignment: CDR1 MNHEY and CDR2 SVGEGT. Trimming cost V 4 bases and J 5 bases, with 14 bases left between them. The CDR3 covers 14 residues. The DNA of the CDR3 is TGTGCCAGCAGTTGGAGGACGAGAGAGACTGAAGCTTTCTTT. Its translation is CASSWRTRETEAFF.

The CDR3 DNA reads TGCGCCAGCAGCTTGGTAGTCGGGGGATTGAGCACTGAAGCTTTCTTT. This encodes CASSLVVGGLSTEAFF. J is TRBJ1-1 and V is TRBV5-1; a weak D match, TRBD1 (5 bases). This CDR3 spans 16 amino acids. Germline-derived CDR1 and CDR2 are SGHRS and YFSETQ. Trimming left V 0 bases short and J 4 bases short, with 16 bases between. Using reference TRBV5-1 and TRBJ1-1 for the parts outside the CDR3, the full variable domain is KAGVTQTPRYLIKTRGQQVTLSCSPISGHRSVSWYQQTPGQGLQFLFEYFSETQRNKGNFPGRFSGRQFSNSRSEMNVSTLELGDSALYLCASSLVVGGLSTEAFFGQGTRLTVV.

Concerning this clonotype itself: A much bigger clone sits one base away, suggesting this may be a read error. The gene calls are TRBV20-1 and TRBJ2-3; 9 nucleotides match TRBD2. CDR1 is DFQATT, CDR2 SNEGSKA, per germline (reference sequence). This CDR3 comprises 15 residues. The CDR3 loop is CSARGGSGGTDAQYF. CDR3 DNA: TGCAGTGCTAGAGGGGGTAGCGGGGGCACAGATGCGCAGTATTTT.

A few counts support this clonotype. The J gene is TRBJ2-1, the V gene TRBV15, with D unclear. V was shortened by 0 bases and J by 4 bases, with 10 bases between the two germline ends. Germline values: CDR1 LNHNV, CDR2 YYDKDF (reference sequence). The CDR3 sequence is 15 residues long. The CDR3 DNA follows: TGTGCCACCAGCAGAGAAGTGGAGCGATACAATGAGCAGTTCTTC. It specifies CATSREVERYNEQFF.

The chain couples TRBV12-3 or TRBV12-4 to TRBJ1-3, with a possible D match to TRBD1 (5 bases). The V end was cut by 0 bases, the J end by 9 bases, with 12 bases between. The length of the CDR3 is 14 residues. The CDR3 here is CASSLASGGTTIYF. CDR3 nucleotide sequence: TGTGCCAGCAGTTTAGCTTCAGGTGGGACCACCATATATTTT.

This clonotype was recorded at least ten times. V is TRBV12-3 or TRBV12-4 and J is TRBJ1-2; D is unclear. The V and J ends lost 7 bases and 8 bases respectively, with 11 bases between them. This CDR3 contains 11 residues. CDR3 loop: CASTPGNGYTF. CDR3 bases: TGTGCCAGCACCCCGGGGAACGGCTACACCTTC.

This clonotype occurred a few times. The rearrangement links TRBV10-3 to TRBJ2-7; D uncertain. CDR3 size: 13 residues. The V gene lost 0 bases and the J gene lost 7 bases, with 10 bases spanning the gap. Germline V gives CDR1 ENHRY, CDR2 SYGVKD. The DNA of the CDR3 is TGTGCCATCAGTGAGTCAGTTTGGAATGAGCAGTACTTC. Protein product: CAISESVWNEQYF.